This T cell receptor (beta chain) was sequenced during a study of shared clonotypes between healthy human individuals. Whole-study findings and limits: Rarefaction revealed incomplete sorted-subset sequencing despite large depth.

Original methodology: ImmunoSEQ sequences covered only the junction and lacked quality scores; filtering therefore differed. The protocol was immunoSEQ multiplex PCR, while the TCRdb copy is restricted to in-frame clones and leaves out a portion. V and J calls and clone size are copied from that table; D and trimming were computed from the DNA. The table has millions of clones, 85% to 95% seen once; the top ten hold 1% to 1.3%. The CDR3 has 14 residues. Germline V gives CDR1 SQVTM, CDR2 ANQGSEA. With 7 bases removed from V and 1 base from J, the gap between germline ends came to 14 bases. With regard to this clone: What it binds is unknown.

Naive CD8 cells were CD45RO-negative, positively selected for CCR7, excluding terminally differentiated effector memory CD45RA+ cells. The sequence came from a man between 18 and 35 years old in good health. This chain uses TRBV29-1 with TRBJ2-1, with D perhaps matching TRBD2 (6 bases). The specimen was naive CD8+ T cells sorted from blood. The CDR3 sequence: CSATYGSSYNEQFF. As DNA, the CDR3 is TGCAGCGCGACTTACGGGAGTTCCTACAATGAGCAGTTCTTC.